Listed below are T cell receptor beta chains from one sample, sequenced in a study of shared clonotypes between healthy human individuals. Using immunoSEQ multiplex PCR, the repertoire was profiled, and TCRdb retains in-frame clones only, with some absent. The sample lists approximately 600,000 clones, 85% to 95% seen once, with 0.095% to 0.14% in the top ten. What was sequenced was naive CD8+ T cells sorted from blood. Every receptor here comes from a woman younger than 45 in good health. Each CDR3 is given with its conserved first and last residue. A D gene is named only where the DNA matches it firmly. A clone size is listed for some rows: how often the clone was seen (once, few, many), or a class if it is expanded.

TRBD2	NA	TRBV27	TRBJ2-3	TGTGCCAGCAGGAAAGGACTAGCGGGAGGCACAGATACGCAGTATTTT	CASRKGLAGGTDTQYF
NA	NA	TRBV27	TRBJ2-1	TGTGCCAGCTGTCACGGGGGGCCGGGCAATGAGCAGTTCTTC	CASCHGGPGNEQFF
NA	NA	TRBV7-9	TRBJ2-3	TGTGCCAGCAGCCCCTTATATAAAGGTCACGATACGCAGTATTTT	CASSPLYKGHDTQYF
NA	NA	TRBV27	TRBJ1-2	TGTGCCAGCAGTTTATCCCCAACAGGGAACTATGGCTACACCTTC	CASSLSPTGNYGYTF
NA	NA	TRBV7-3	TRBJ2-7	TGTGCCAGCGGGCTTCTTGGCGAGCAGTACTTC	CASGLLGEQYF
TRBD2	NA	TRBV4-1	TRBJ2-3	TGCGCCAGCAGGAGCCGCGCGGGGGTGGATACGCAGTATTTT	CASRSRAGVDTQYF
NA	NA	TRBV28	TRBJ2-7	TGTGCCAGCAGTTCGCTGTCTTGGGAGCAGTACTTC	CASSSLSWEQYF
TRBD2	NA	TRBV2	TRBJ2-1	TGTGCCAGCAGTGAAACTAGCGGGAGGAGCAATGAGCAGTTCTTC	CASSETSGRSNEQFF
TRBD1	NA	TRBV4-1	TRBJ2-7	TGCGCCAGCAGCCAAGATCCCCCAGGGGGCGAGTCCTACGAGCAGTACTTC	CASSQDPPGGESYEQYF
TRBD1	NA	TRBV30	TRBJ2-2	TGTGCCTTGCTGACAGGGTCGGGCACCGGGGAGCTGTTTTTT	CALLTGSGTGELFF
TRBD2	NA	TRBV2	TRBJ2-3	TGTGCCAGCAGCGGATTTCTAGCGGGGGGGAGCACAGATACGCAGTATTTT	CASSGFLAGGSTDTQYF
NA	NA	TRBV5-8	TRBJ2-5	TGTGCCAGCAGCTCGGTGGCAGGGCGACAAGAGACCCAGTACTTC	CASSSVAGRQETQYF
TRBD1	once	TRBV7-9	TRBJ2-7	TGTGCCAGCAGCTTAGACAGGGGGCACGCGTACGAGCAGTACTTC	CASSLDRGHAYEQYF
NA	NA	TRBV13	TRBJ2-7	TGTGCCAGCAGCTTACGAGGCTACGAGCAGTACTTC	CASSLRGYEQYF